The 17 T cell receptor beta chains below were found in one sample sequenced in a study of T-cell memory formation after mild COVID-19. TCRdb called the 5' RACE reads again in MiXCR, with one record for every CDR3 protein. The repertoire holds about 340,000 distinct CDR3 sequences, approximately 13% seen once, with 20% to 25% in the top ten. Source material: PBMCs or a T cell subset sorted from them (not recorded which). The origin of the receptors is a man younger than 35 who had mild COVID-19 (a few samples of this study predate the infection). Cell type and time point are not known.

The genes are TRBV11-3 and TRBJ2-1, with 8 bases identical to TRBD2. V was pared by 3 bases and J by 8 bases, with 9 bases of the junction left unmatched. The CDR3 has 15 amino acids. Germline loops: CDR1 SGHNT, CDR2 YENEEA. CDR3 protein: CASSFGRGGDYEQFF. The CDR3 DNA reads as TGTGCCAGCAGCTTCGGTCGGGGGGGCGACTATGAGCAGTTCTTC.

This clonotype turned up a few times. V is TRBV29-1 and J is TRBJ1-2, with TRBD1 matching over 7 bases. This CDR3 spans 14 amino acids. Germline CDR1 reads SQVTM; CDR2 reads ANQGSEA. V lost 3 bases to trimming and J lost 5 bases; unmatched junction nucleotides: 9. CDR3 sequence (DNA): TGCAGCGTTGAGGGGACAGACCTCTTATATGGCTACACCTTC. Translating it yields CSVEGTDLLYGYTF.

There are a few counts of this clonotype. This sequence joins TRBV7-3 and TRBJ2-2, with D perhaps TRBD2 (5 bases). The V end was cut by 5 bases, the J end by 3 bases, with 16 bases between. The CDR3 consists of 16 residues. Germline CDR1 reads SGHTA; CDR2 reads FQGTGA. The CDR3 DNA sequence: TGTGCCAGCAGCCCAGAGGGCAGGTCCGACACCGGGGAGCTGTTTTTT. Its translation: CASSPEGRSDTGELFF. Together with reference TRBV7-3 and TRBJ2-2, the CDR3 gives the full variable domain: GAGVSQTPSNKVTEKGKYVELRCDPISGHTALYWYRQSLGQGPEFLIYFQGTGAADDSGLPNDRFFAVRPEGSVSTLKIQRTERGDSAVYLCASSPEGRSDTGELFFGEGSRLTVL.

The genes are TRBV7-2 and TRBJ1-4, with D maybe TRBD1 (5 bases). Trimming took off 1 base at V and 7 bases at J, with 13 bases between the two ends. The CDR3 totals 15 residues. CDR1 is SGHTA and CDR2 is FQGNSA in the germline V gene. CDR3 nucleotides: TGTGCCAGCAGCTTAGGTGGAGGGGCAGGTGAAAAACTGTTTTTT. Translated: CASSLGGGAGEKLFF.

This clonotype was recorded at least ten times. The chain carries TRBV18 and TRBJ2-1; 12 nucleotides agree with TRBD2. J was trimmed by 2 bases and V by 6 bases; bases with no gene match: 2. The length of the CDR3 is 15 residues. The germline V gene has CDR1 KGHSH and CDR2 LQKENI. The CDR3 DNA reads as TGTGCCAGCTCGCTAGCGGGGGGGGCCTACAATGAGCAGTTCTTC. It translates to CASSLAGGAYNEQFF. The variable domain in full, with the rest retrieved from reference TRBV18 and TRBJ2-1, is NAGVMQNPRHLVRRRGQEARLRCSPMKGHSHVYWYRQLPEEGLKFMVYLQKENIIDESGMPKERFSAEFPKEGPSILRIQQVVRGDSAAYFCASSLAGGAYNEQFFGPGTRLTVL.

This clonotype was detected a few times. The chain links TRBV20-1 to TRBJ1-1; 7 bases are shared with TRBD1. This CDR3 has 15 residues. J gave up 4 bases and V 2 bases, and 10 bases lay outside the gene matches. Germline values: CDR1 DFQATT, CDR2 SNEGSKA (reference sequence). This CDR3 is CSARPNQGGVTEAFF. The DNA of the CDR3 is TGCAGTGCTAGACCCAACCAGGGGGGCGTCACTGAAGCTTTCTTT.

In its sample, this clonotype was seen a few times. This chain connects TRBV5-4 to TRBJ1-4, with TRBD1 as a possible D gene (6 bases). From germline, CDR1 is SGHNT and CDR2 YYREEE (reference sequence). Trimming cost V 3 bases and J 6 bases, with 6 bases left between them. The length of the CDR3 is 12 residues. The DNA of the CDR3 is TGTGCCAGCAGCTCAGGGGATGAAAAACTGTTTTTT. Translating gives CASSSGDEKLFF.

This chain links TRBV7-9 with TRBJ2-1; 10 nucleotides agree with TRBD2. V was pared by 2 bases and J by 5 bases, with 18 bases of the junction left unmatched. The CDR3 runs 20 residues. Germline-derived CDR1 and CDR2 are SEHNR and FQNEAQ (reference sequence). Written as DNA, the CDR3 is TGTGCCAGCAGCTTACCGTCCTTGGGATCTCTAGCGGGGGAAAACAATGAGCAGTTCTTC. Translation gives CASSLPSLGSLAGENNEQFF. The whole variable domain, remainder taken from reference TRBV7-9 and TRBJ2-1, is DTGVSQNPRHKITKRGQNVTFRCDPISEHNRLYWYRQTLGQGPEFLTYFQNEAQLEKSRLLSDRFSAERPKGSFSTLEIQRTEQGDSAMYLCASSLPSLGSLAGENNEQFFGPGTRLTVL.

The V and J genes are TRBV7-2 and TRBJ2-1; 8 nucleotides match TRBD1. The CDR3 is made up of 14 amino acids. V was pared by 4 bases and J by 10 bases, with 9 bases of the junction left unmatched. Germline V CDR1 and CDR2: SGHTA, FQGNSA. In nucleotides, the CDR3 is TGTGCCAGCAGCTCAAACAGGGGGGCGGACGAGCAGTTCTTC. Translation gives CASSSNRGADEQFF. Based on the CDR3 plus reference TRBV7-2 and TRBJ2-1, the full variable domain is GAGVSQSPSNKVTEKGKDVELRCDPISGHTALYWYRQSLGQGLEFLIYFQGNSAPDKSGLPSDRFSAERTGGSVSTLTIQRTQQEDSAVYLCASSSNRGADEQFFGPGTRLTVL.

This clonotype appeared a few times. This chain uses TRBV3-1 with TRBJ2-2, with a tentative D call TRBD1 (6 bases). Germline V gene data show CDR1 as LGHDT and CDR2 as YNNKEL (reference sequence). The CDR3 is made up of 17 amino acids. Trimming took 0 bases from V and 0 from J, leaving 11 bases between them. As DNA, the CDR3 is TGTGCCAGCAGCCAAGACCTCAGGGGCGCGAACACCGGGGAGCTGTTTTTT. Translated: CASSQDLRGANTGELFF.

The chain employs TRBV12-3 or TRBV12-4 and TRBJ2-1; 12 bases match TRBD2. V dropped 6 bases and J dropped 7; count of bases not matched to a gene: 10. CDR3 size: 16 residues. DNA of the CDR3: TGTGCCAGCAGACCAGTACTAGCGGGGGGTCTAAATGAGCAGTTCTTC. It is translated as CASRPVLAGGLNEQFF.

Only a few counts were recorded for this clonotype. The chain joins TRBV5-1 to TRBJ2-7; the match to TRBD1 covers 10 bases. The CDR3 extends over 15 amino acids. V shed 4 bases, J shed 2 bases, and the junction held 6 bases outside the gene matches. Looked up from germline, CDR1 is SGHRS and CDR2 is YFSETQ. The CDR3, as DNA: TGCGCCAGCAGCGCGGGACAGGGGATAACCTACGAGCAGTACTTC. Protein: CASSAGQGITYEQYF.

In this sample, this clonotype turned up a few times. The V call is TRBV12-5, the J call TRBJ2-1; tentative D call: TRBD1 (6 bases). The germline V gene has CDR1 LGHNT and CDR2 FRNRAP. V was pared by 3 bases and J by 10 bases, with 16 bases between. This CDR3 has 14 amino acids. This chain's CDR3 is CASGLSGQRREQFF. CDR3 coding DNA: TGTGCTAGTGGTTTATCGGGACAAAGGAGAGAGCAGTTCTTC. The full variable domain, completed using reference TRBV12-5 and TRBJ2-1, is DARVTQTPRHKVTEMGQEVTMRCQPILGHNTVFWYRQTMMQGLELLAYFRNRAPLDDSGMPKDRFSAEMPDATLATLKIQPSEPRDSAVYFCASGLSGQRREQFFGPGTRLTVL.

This clonotype appeared a few times. J is TRBJ1-1 and V is TRBV24-1; possible D gene TRBD1, 5 bases. Germline V CDR1 and CDR2: KGHDR, SFDVKD. The CDR3 totals 14 residues. The V and J ends lost 1 base and 2 bases respectively, with 7 bases between them. Here the CDR3 reads CATSDLRGNTEAFF. The DNA for the CDR3 is TGTGCCACCAGTGATTTAAGGGGAAACACTGAAGCTTTCTTT.

This clonotype was picked up one time. The rearrangement uses TRBV12-3 or TRBV12-4 and TRBJ1-5, with 7 nucleotides matching TRBD1. V was pared by 5 bases and J by 3 bases, with 4 bases of the junction left unmatched. The CDR3 contains 14 residues. CDR3: CASSPTGYNQPQHF. The CDR3 nucleotides read TGTGCCAGCAGTCCGACAGGGTACAATCAGCCCCAGCATTTT.

The chain has TRBV6-5 and TRBJ2-3; 7 positions match TRBD2. Trimming removed 6 bases from V and 4 bases from J; junction bases left unmatched: 10. The CDR3 has 15 residues. Germline V gives CDR1 MNHEY, CDR2 SVGAGI. CDR3 amino acids: CASRHTGGGADTQYF. The CDR3 region has the DNA TGTGCCAGCAGACACACGGGGGGAGGCGCAGATACGCAGTATTTT.

The chain uses TRBV4-1 and TRBJ2-7; D may be TRBD2 (6 bases). The germline V and J ends were trimmed by 1 base and 0 bases, with 7 bases remaining between them. The length of the CDR3 is 14 residues. Germline assignment: CDR1 MGHRA and CDR2 YSYEKL. CDR3 in DNA: TGCGCCAGCAGCCAAGGACTAGGCTCCTACGAGCAGTACTTC. Its protein is CASSQGLGSYEQYF.